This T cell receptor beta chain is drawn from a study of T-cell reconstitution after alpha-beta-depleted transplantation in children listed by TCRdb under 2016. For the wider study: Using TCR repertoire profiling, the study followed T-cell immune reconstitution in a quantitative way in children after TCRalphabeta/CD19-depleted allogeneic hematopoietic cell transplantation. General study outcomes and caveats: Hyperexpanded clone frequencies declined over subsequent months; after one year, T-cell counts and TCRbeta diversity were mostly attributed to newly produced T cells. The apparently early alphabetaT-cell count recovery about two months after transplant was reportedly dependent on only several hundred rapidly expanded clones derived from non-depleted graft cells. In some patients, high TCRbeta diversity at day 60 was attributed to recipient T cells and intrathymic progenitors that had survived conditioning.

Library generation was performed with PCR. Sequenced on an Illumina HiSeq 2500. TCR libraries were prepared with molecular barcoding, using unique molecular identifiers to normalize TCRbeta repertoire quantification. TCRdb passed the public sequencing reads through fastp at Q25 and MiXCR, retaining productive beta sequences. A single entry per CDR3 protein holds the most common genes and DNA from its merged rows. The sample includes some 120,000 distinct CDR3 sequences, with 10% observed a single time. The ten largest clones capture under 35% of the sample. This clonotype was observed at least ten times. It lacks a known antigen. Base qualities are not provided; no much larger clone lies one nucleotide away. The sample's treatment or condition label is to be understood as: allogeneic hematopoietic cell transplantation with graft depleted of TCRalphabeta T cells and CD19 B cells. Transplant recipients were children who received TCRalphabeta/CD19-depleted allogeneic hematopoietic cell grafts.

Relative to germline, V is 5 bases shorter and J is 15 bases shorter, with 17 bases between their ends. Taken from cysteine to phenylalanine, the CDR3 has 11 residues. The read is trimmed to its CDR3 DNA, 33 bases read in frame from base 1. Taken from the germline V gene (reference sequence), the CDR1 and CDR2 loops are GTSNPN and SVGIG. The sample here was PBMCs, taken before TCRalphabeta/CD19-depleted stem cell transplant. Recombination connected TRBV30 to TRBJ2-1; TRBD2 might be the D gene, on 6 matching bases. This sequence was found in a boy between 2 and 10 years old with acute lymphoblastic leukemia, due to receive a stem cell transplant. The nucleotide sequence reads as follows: TGTGCCTGGGTCCTCCGGGACTCTCCGTTCTTC. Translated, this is CAWVLRDSPFF.